This TCR beta chain was recovered during a study of graft-versus-host responses after intestinal transplantation. Looked up from germline, CDR1 is SEHNR and CDR2 is FQNEAQ (reference sequence). This CDR3 is built from 14 residues. Trimming left V 5 bases short and J 8 bases short, with 16 bases between. Clones were sequenced by immunoSEQ multiplex PCR, and TCRdb holds only the in-frame ones, with some missing. In the table there are about 19,000 clones, over 75% of which are singletons. Source: PBMCs, taken 14 days after transplant. This chain joins TRBV7-9 and TRBJ2-1; D is perhaps TRBD1 (6 bases). The sequence came from a human patient who received an intestinal transplant, so some T cells may come from the graft donor. The CDR3 loop reads CASSLGARWDEQFF. In DNA form, the CDR3 reads TGTGCCAGCAGCCTGGGGGCCCGTTGGGATGAGCAGTTCTTC.